This T cell receptor beta chain was identified in a study of blood T cell repertoires in COVID-19. Study overall: Collection of acute and convalescent COVID-19 samples took place in the United States, Italy and Spain. PBMCs, B-cell-depleted T cells, or T cells provided the cDNA or gDNA that made up the material.

This CDR3 comprises 14 residues. J was trimmed by 7 bases and V by 5 bases; bases with no gene match: 7. CDR1 and CDR2 (germline): ENHRY, SYGVKD. Authors' data handling: Amplified reference gene primers provided the basis for estimating nucleated cell counts. The repertoire was sequenced with immunoSEQ multiplex PCR; TCRdb's copy has only in-frame clones and lacks some. That table is the source of V, J and clone size, and D and trimming were worked out from the DNA. In the table there are 250,000 to 300,000 clones, 89% of which are singletons. The receptor was derived from an older woman with acute or convalescent COVID-19. The chain combines TRBV10-3 with TRBJ1-5, with 8 nucleotides matching TRBD1. The sample was peripheral blood. The CDR3 sequence is CAISQGAPRQPQHF. CDR3 nucleotide sequence: TGTGCCATCAGTCAGGGGGCTCCGAGGCAGCCCCAGCATTTT.